This T cell receptor beta chain derives from a study of T cells expressing NK-cell markers. The overall study: Sequencing of TCR beta repertoires drew on sorted CD3+CD56+NKG2C+, CD3+CD56+NKG2C- and CD3+CD56-NKG2C+ T cells.

TCRdb re-analyzed the 5' RACE reads; it lists each CDR3 protein once, without DNA. The sample data list about 450,000 distinct CDR3 sequences. There are 12 residues in the CDR3. Germline CDR1 and CDR2: DFQATT and SNEGSKA (reference sequence). Study results and caveats: Of the CD8+ T cell pool in roughly six donors, roughly 1.0-7.5% was accounted for by dominant NKG2C+ clonotypes. These clonotypes additionally ranked first within the CD3+CD56-NKG2C+ fraction of a handful of donors.

As to this clonotype: Its antigen remains unknown.

The chain has TRBV20-1 and TRBJ2-7. The specimen sequenced was blood T cells: a sorted CD56 or NKG2C T cell subset, CD4+ or CD8+ T cells, or bulk PBMC T cells (not recorded which). The TCR originated in a woman aged 18 to 75 in good health. The CDR3 region is CSAPGTFYEQYF.